The 12 T cell receptor beta chains in this list originate from one sample, sequenced in a study of shared clonotypes between healthy human individuals. Assay used: immunoSEQ multiplex PCR; TCRdb lists only in-frame clones, some missing. Among a few million clones listed, over 85% were seen once. Source material: naive CD4+ T cells from PBMCs. The subset was: CD45RA+ positively selected. Receptors were obtained from a young man in good health. Some clones in this sample may be carry-over from other donors' samples.

This clone has a single count. The genes are TRBV9 and TRBJ2-2; 7 nucleotides match TRBD1. Germline trimming cut 5 bases from V and 9 bases from J; bases unmatched to any gene: 10. The germline CDR1 and CDR2 sequences are SGDLS and YYNGEE. The CDR3 totals 14 residues. The CDR3 reads CASSGQVGARELFF. In nucleotides, the CDR3 is TGTGCCAGCAGTGGACAGGTCGGAGCCCGGGAGCTGTTTTTT.

This chain links TRBV28 with TRBJ1-1, with 8 bases lining up with TRBD1. J gave up 3 bases and V 10 bases, and 13 bases lay outside the gene matches. Germline CDR1 MDHEN, CDR2 SYDVKM. This CDR3 comprises 15 residues. CDR3 in amino acids: CANQRADRGDTEAFF. As DNA, the CDR3 is TGTGCCAACCAAAGGGCCGACAGGGGAGACACTGAAGCTTTCTTT.

The chain is built from TRBV5-1 and TRBJ1-1, with D maybe TRBD1 (5 bases). The length of the CDR3 is 13 residues. The V gene lost 3 bases and the J gene lost 8 bases, with 14 bases spanning the gap. CDR1 is SGHRS and CDR2 is YFSETQ in the germline V gene. CDR3 coding DNA: TGCGCCAGCAGCTCGATGGGCGGGGCCGAAGCTTTCTTT. Translating gives CASSSMGGAEAFF.

The chain combines TRBV28 with TRBJ2-3, with TRBD2 matching 7 bases. The germline V gene encodes CDR1 MDHEN and CDR2 SYDVKM. CDR3 length equals 17 residues. With V trimmed by 10 bases and J by 3 bases, 19 bases remained unmatched. The CDR3 protein is CAISSPRVAGGTDTQYF. In DNA form, the CDR3 reads TGTGCCATCTCATCCCCCAGGGTAGCGGGTGGGACAGATACGCAGTATTTT.

V gene TRBV30 combines with J gene TRBJ2-5; 10 bases map to TRBD1. V dropped 4 bases and J dropped 9; count of bases not matched to a gene: 11. Germline loops: CDR1 GTSNPN, CDR2 SVGIG (reference sequence). CDR3 length equals 14 residues. CDR3 in amino acids: CAWTTGTGVTAQYF. The CDR3 DNA is TGTGCCTGGACTACCGGGACAGGGGTTACGGCCCAGTACTTC.

The chain recombines TRBV5-1 with TRBJ1-2; D ambiguous. Trimming took off 0 bases at V and 0 bases at J, with 6 bases between the two ends. This CDR3 comprises 14 residues. CDR1 is SGHRS, CDR2 YFSETQ, per germline. For the CDR3, the DNA is TGCGCCAGCAGCTTGGACGCTTCTAACTATGGCTACACCTTC. The encoded protein is CASSLDASNYGYTF.

Concerning this clone: Relative to the germline gene, one junction end is altered; a read error may explain this. The V gene is TRBV7-3, the J gene TRBJ2-1, with 7 bases fitting TRBD2. CDR1 SGHTA and CDR2 FQGTGA come from the germline V gene. This CDR3 is 16 amino acids long. CDR3 nucleotide sequence: TGTGCCAGCAGCCCGCGACTAGCCAGCTCCCACAATGAGCAGTTCTTC. Translating gives CASSPRLASSHNEQFF.

J is TRBJ2-7 and V is TRBV5-1; D ambiguous. Trimming took 2 bases from V and 8 from J, leaving 20 bases between them. The CDR3 covers 15 residues. The V gene's germline CDR1 is SGHRS and CDR2 YFSETQ. The CDR3 loop reads CASSLSPRRPAQQYF. The DNA of the CDR3 is TGCGCCAGCAGCTTATCCCCCAGACGCCCCGCACAGCAGTACTTC.

The rearrangement links TRBV7-2 to TRBJ2-7; 9 bases match TRBD1. This CDR3 has 15 residues. Germline V lookup: CDR1 SGHTA, CDR2 FQGNSA. With V trimmed by 2 bases and J by 5 bases, 7 bases remained unmatched. The CDR3 protein is CASSLLGQGFDEQYF. The CDR3 nucleotides are TGTGCCAGCAGCTTACTGGGACAGGGATTCGACGAGCAGTACTTC.

The genes are TRBV18 and TRBJ2-3, with unresolved D. Trimming shortened V by 1 base and J by 0 bases, and 11 bases separated the two germline ends. Looked up from germline, CDR1 is KGHSH and CDR2 is LQKENI. The CDR3 sequence is 16 residues long. The CDR3 DNA follows: TGTGCCAGCTCACCACTGGCAAAAACTAGCACAGATACGCAGTATTTT. This translates into CASSPLAKTSTDTQYF.

The gene calls are TRBV5-1 and TRBJ1-4; D possibly corresponds to TRBD1 (5 bases). CDR1 SGHRS and CDR2 YFSETQ come from the germline V gene. V lost 4 bases, J lost 8 bases, and 15 bases lay in between. The CDR3 extends over 14 amino acids. In DNA form, the CDR3 reads TGCGCCAGCAGCCAGGACGTAGAGGGGGAAAAACTGTTTTTT. It encodes CASSQDVEGEKLFF. The full variable domain, in which reference TRBV5-1 and TRBJ1-4 provide the parts outside the CDR3, is KAGVTQTPRYLIKTRGQQVTLSCSPISGHRSVSWYQQTPGQGLQFLFEYFSETQRNKGNFPGRFSGRQFSNSRSEMNVSTLELGDSALYLCASSQDVEGEKLFFGSGTQLSVL.

This chain links TRBV7-3 with TRBJ2-1; 12 nucleotides line up with TRBD2. Germline CDR1 reads SGHTA; CDR2 reads FQGTGA. Germline trimming cut 5 bases from V and 8 bases from J; bases unmatched to any gene: 10. The CDR3 has 16 residues. Here the CDR3 reads CASSTTSGRIPHEQFF. The CDR3 coding sequence is TGTGCCAGCAGCACAACTAGCGGGAGGATCCCACATGAGCAGTTCTTC.